This paragraph reports one T cell receptor (beta chain). Its antigen is as yet unknown. This sample was included in a study of T cell responses to AZD1222 COVID-19 vaccine. The ends lost 6 bases at V and 2 bases at J; junction bases unmatched: 10. Germline CDR1 and CDR2: MNHNY and SVGAGI (reference sequence). The CDR3 is 15 amino acids. Using immunoSEQ multiplex PCR, the repertoire was profiled, and TCRdb retains in-frame clones only, with some absent. The data show some 150,000 clones, 85% to 90% seen once. Findings and limits, study-wide: Close to half of spike-specific TCRs reportedly recognize unmutated variant regions. At 160-218 and 743-854, vaccine-associated CD4 TCRs were dominant, and they spanned spike. Donors were mostly white British, more females; clonal diversity possibly underestimated.

The specimen comprised peripheral blood, sampled 28 days after the second dose of the MenACWY control vaccine. This clonotype originated in an adult who received the MenACWY meningococcal vaccine as a control. This rearrangement joins TRBV6-6 to TRBJ2-7; 7 positions match TRBD1. The CDR3: CASSEQGPTTYEQYF. The CDR3 DNA reads TGTGCCAGCAGCGAACAGGGGCCAACCACCTACGAGCAGTACTTC.